These 10 T cell receptor beta chains were sequenced from one sample in a study of CD8 T cells in Susac syndrome. When the RNA was reverse transcribed, random hexamers were used with an input of 0.5 to 1 ug. TCRdb passed the immunoSEQ multiplex PCR reads through MiXCR, listing each CDR3 protein once. The sample consists of tens of thousands of distinct CDR3 sequences, roughly 93% of them appearing once. Specimen: CD8+ T cells from PBMCs. These receptors all stem from a human donor with multiple sclerosis.

This chain uses TRBV7-9 with TRBJ2-7; no definite D call. V shed 8 bases and J shed 7 bases, with 18 bases lying between them. The length of the CDR3 is 13 residues. Germline CDR1 is SEHNR and CDR2 is FQNEAQ (reference sequence). For the CDR3, the DNA is TGTGCCAGCTCCGACGGCGGAGTTTGGGAGCAGTACTTC. Translated: CASSDGGVWEQYF.

The rearrangement uses TRBV7-9 and TRBJ1-1; unclear D gene. This CDR3 contains 12 residues. Germline V gene data show CDR1 as SEHNR and CDR2 as FQNEAQ (reference sequence). V was pared by 5 bases and J by 7 bases, with 11 bases between. The chain's CDR3 is CASSLGSLEAFF. The CDR3 region has the DNA TGTGCCAGCAGCCTCGGGAGCCTTGAAGCTTTCTTT.

This clonotype has more than one count but fewer than ten. The chain recombines TRBV9 with TRBJ2-7; 10 bases map to TRBD1. Per germline, CDR1 SGDLS and CDR2 YYNGEE. Trimming at V came to 4 bases and at J to 1 base, leaving 5 bases not matched to a gene. This CDR3 has 15 amino acids. The DNA of the CDR3 is TGTGCCAGCAGCCGGACAGGGGGACTATCCTACGAGCAGTACTTC. This translates into CASSRTGGLSYEQYF.

The V call is TRBV18, the J call TRBJ2-2, with TRBD1 matching 7 bases. Germline V gene data show CDR1 as KGHSH and CDR2 as LQKENI. V dropped 3 bases and J dropped 0; count of bases not matched to a gene: 16. This CDR3 comprises 20 residues. The CDR3 DNA reads as TGTGCCAGCTCACCTTATACTCCCGGGACAGAACTCGCGAACACCGGGGAGCTGTTTTTT. This encodes CASSPYTPGTELANTGELFF.

The chain recombines TRBV7-3 with TRBJ2-2, with D perhaps given as TRBD1 or TRBD2 (5 bases each). CDR1 SGHTA and CDR2 FQGTGA come from the germline V gene. This CDR3 comprises 15 residues. Trimming shortened V by 5 bases and J by 3 bases, and 13 bases separated the two germline ends. The CDR3, as DNA: TGTGCCAGCAGCCCGATCGGGGCTCACACCGGGGAGCTGTTTTTT. Encoded protein: CASSPIGAHTGELFF.

The chain joins TRBV4-1 to TRBJ1-1; a possible D gene is TRBD1 (5 bases). This CDR3 spans 13 amino acids. V dropped 3 bases and J dropped 8 bases, with 13 bases sitting between them. CDR1 and CDR2 (germline): MGHRA, YSYEKL. DNA for the CDR3: TGCGCCAGCAGCCAGTATCCGGGACTAGAAGCTTTCTTT. Translating gives CASSQYPGLEAFF.

The rearrangement links TRBV9 to TRBJ2-3, with a weak D call TRBD1 (5 bases). Trimming shortened V by 3 bases and J by 2 bases, and 10 bases separated the two germline ends. This CDR3 has 14 amino acids. Looked up from germline, CDR1 is SGDLS and CDR2 is YYNGEE. Written as DNA, the CDR3 is TGTGCCAGCAGCGCAAACAGGAACACAGATACGCAGTATTTT. It yields the protein CASSANRNTDTQYF.

The rearrangement uses TRBV6-2 or TRBV6-3 and TRBJ2-1; no firm D call. Trimming left V 6 bases short and J 0 bases short, with 12 bases between. This CDR3 has 15 amino acids. The germline CDR1 and CDR2 sequences are MNHEY and SVGEGT. CDR3 sequence: CASSPFTSSYNEQFF. The CDR3 DNA sequence: TGTGCCAGCAGCCCCTTCACGAGCTCCTACAATGAGCAGTTCTTC.

The chain combines TRBV6-4 with TRBJ2-5; 11 bases fit TRBD2. Germline CDR1 MRHNA, CDR2 SNTAGT. CDR3 length: 15 amino acids. V shed 4 bases and J 5 bases; nucleotides not matched to a gene: 6. CDR3 residues: CASSVIAGGLETQYF. The CDR3 bases are TGTGCCAGCAGTGTGATAGCGGGGGGGCTGGAGACCCAGTACTTC.

This chain uses TRBV5-4 with TRBJ2-1, with unresolved D. V lost 0 bases and J 8 bases, leaving 9 bases between the germline ends. Germline V CDR1 and CDR2: SGHNT, YYREEE (reference sequence). The CDR3 is 13 amino acids. The DNA of the CDR3 is TGTGCCAGCAGCTTGGTGCATAAGGATGAGCAGTTCTTC. This encodes CASSLVHKDEQFF.